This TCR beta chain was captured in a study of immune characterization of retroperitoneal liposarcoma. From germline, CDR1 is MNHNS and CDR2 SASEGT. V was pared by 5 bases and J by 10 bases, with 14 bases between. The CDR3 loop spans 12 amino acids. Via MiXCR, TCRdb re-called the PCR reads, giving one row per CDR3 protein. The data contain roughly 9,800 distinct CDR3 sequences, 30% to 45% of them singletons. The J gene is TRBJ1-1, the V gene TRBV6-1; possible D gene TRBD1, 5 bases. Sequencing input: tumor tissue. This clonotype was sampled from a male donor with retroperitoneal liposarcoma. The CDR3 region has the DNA TGTGCCAGCAGTCATCGGGGGGATACAGCTTTCTTT. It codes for CASSHRGDTAFF.